Given below is one TCR beta chain in context. The authors sequenced unsorted PBMC DNA on ten immunoSEQ deep assay plates. Clones were read by immunoSEQ multiplex PCR, and TCRdb kept only the in-frame ones, dropping some. The table lists 490,000 or so clones, 76% of them singletons. These data originate in a study of shared clonotypes between healthy human individuals. The CDR3 has 15 amino acids. In germline, CDR1 is GTSNPN, CDR2 SVGIG (reference sequence). V shed 2 bases and J shed 4 bases, with 15 bases lying between them. The material sequenced was PBMCs. The V and J genes are TRBV30 and TRBJ2-1; D is perhaps TRBD2 (8 bases). This sequence originates from a woman in her thirties or forties in good health. Some clones in this sample may be carry-over from other donors' samples. CDR3 in DNA: TGTGCCTGGAGTAGGGGGCTAGCGGGTTACAATGAGCAGTTCTTC. The encoded protein is CAWSRGLAGYNEQFF.